This T cell receptor (beta chain) was captured in a study of shared clonotypes between healthy human individuals (dated by TCRdb to 2020 to 2021). For the wider study: A few men and a couple of women, aged 18 to 49 years, made up the cohort. To estimate repertoire size and how much clonotypes are shared between individuals, the study performed deep sequencing of blood TCR repertoires from a handful of healthy adults. Leukapheresis yielded between about 0.94 and 8.9 billion PBMCs per donor. For each donor, CD4 naive and CD4 memory were each run on three plates, CD8 naive on two plates, and CD8 memory on one plate. To increase sequencing depth and limit assay-specific biases, TCR repertoire library preparation and sequencing were carried out by different laboratories using diverse techniques.

CD8 naive samples consisted of CD45RO-negative cells that were positively selected for CCR7, yielding a CD45RA+CCR7+ population without TemRA cells. The donors were healthy, HIV-negative adults who had no recently reported acute infections or vaccinations. Only Caucasian adults living in Nashville, Tennessee, USA were represented among the donors. After blood collection by leukapheresis, PBMCs were isolated using Ficoll-Histopaque density gradient centrifugation and then cryopreserved in the vapor phase of liquid nitrogen. Purity and quantity of every magnetically sorted T cell population were checked by analytical flow cytometry. From each sorted fraction, genomic DNA was isolated and quantified by UV absorbance on a Nanodrop 2000c. CDR1 is given as SGDLS and CDR2 as YYNGEE, both from the germline V gene. Trimming takes 6 bases from V and 0 bases from J, and the germline ends sit 10 bases apart. The CDR3 covers 14 residues, taking in both the cysteine and the phenylalanine. The kept DNA is CDR3 alone, 42 bases in frame from the first base.

Points on this clone: Which antigen it targets is not known. No base-level quality is on record; no much larger clone is a single base apart.

Beyond this particular receptor, the publication reports: Compared with non-shared clonotypes, clonotypes shared by all four sorted-subset donors had higher generation probabilities. Rarefaction of sorted-subset datasets indicated incomplete sequencing despite the large sequencing depth. The genetic and exposure-history diversity represented was limited by the small number of donors. Naive subsets generally had larger estimated clonotype richness than memory subsets. Across four donors, about 5% of naive CD4, roughly 3.8% of naive CD8, 2% to 2.5% of memory CD4, and 0.4% of memory CD8 clonotypes were shared. Pairwise subsampling indicated that sequencing depth was expected to affect the degree of clonotype sharing among donors. Sampling was limited to blood, and TCR repertoires in tissue likely differ from TCR repertoires in blood.

Using the deep immunoSEQ assay, multiplex PCR amplified TCR CDR3 regions from genomic DNA. Extracted genomic DNA from each cell subset was spread evenly across all wells of several immunoSEQ 96-well plates, with each plate serving as a replicate. For sorted subsets, about 0.2 ug genomic DNA, equal to tens of thousands of T cell genomes, was loaded into each replicate PCR. Purified libraries were measured with a Qubit 3.0 fluorometer, size-checked on a Bioanalyzer 2100, and measured again with the KAPA Library Quantification kit. Each immunoSEQ 96-well plate was sequenced on its own single-read 150-cycle Illumina NextSeq 550 flow cell. As for the authors' bioinformatics: Because only junctional sequences without quality scores were contained in the immunoSEQ output, filtering matching that applied to full-length reads could not be performed. Sequences were annotated with PyIR, a Python wrapper for IgBLAST v1.9, and V/J genes and CDR3 were assigned using IMGT germline references. Reads with weak V/J assignments (E-value above 1e-6), missing CDR3, stop codons, out-of-frame junctions, or ambiguous translated residues were removed. V3J clonotypes were defined as sequences sharing an identical inferred V gene, J gene, and CDR3 amino acid sequence. Percentage overlap between repertoires was calculated by dividing the number of shared unique clonotypes by the size of the smaller repertoire. RTK rarefaction, the Chao1 estimator, and Recon v2.1 estimates of unobserved clonotypes were used to assess repertoire richness. Generation probabilities were computed with OLGA for all TCRbeta clonotypes obtained by the gDNA method from several donors. TCRdb provides this immuneACCESS table in a form limited to in-frame rearrangements. Some clones are lacking; in checked studies, under half of them reflect an unresolved V gene, and why the rest are absent is not known. D and trimming come from the DNA, and the V and J calls and clone size come from that table. Recorded for this sample are millions of clones; approximately 94% of them occurred a single time. In total, the top ten clones hold about 1.5% of the sample.

This TCR was sampled from a young man in good health. Some clones in this sample may be carry-over from other donors' samples. The V and J genes are TRBV9 and TRBJ1-3; matching of 5 bases hints at TRBD1 as the D gene. Input material: naive CD8+ T cells from PBMCs. The cell subset or site label here, explained by the study, means: CD45RA+CCR7+. The CDR3 in this case is CASKGPRSGNTIYF. The DNA sequence is given as TGTGCCAGCAAGGGGCCACGCTCTGGAAACACCATATATTTT.